These T cell receptor beta chains were read from a single sample in a study of T cells in Graves' hyperthyroidism and ophthalmopathy. A single record per CDR3 protein comes from TCRdb applying MiXCR to the multiplex PCR reads. The table has some 250,000 distinct CDR3 sequences, 14% to 15% seen once. Sequenced input: blood. The receptors come from a middle-aged woman with Graves' hyperthyroidism that later progressed to Graves' ophthalmopathy. Both conserved end residues are part of each CDR3. D genes are given only for firm matches. A clone size is listed for some rows: how often the clone was seen (once, few, many), or a class if it is expanded.

j_call v_call d_call clone_size cdr3_nt cdr3_aa
TRBJ2-3 TRBV27 . many TGTGCCAGCACCCGACTAGATACAGATACGCAGTATTTT CASTRLDTDTQYF
TRBJ2-5 TRBV3-1 TRBD2 many TGTGCCAGCAGCCGCCCTACTAGCGGGAGGGCCGCGGAGACCCAGTACTTC CASSRPTSGRAAETQYF
TRBJ1-5 TRBV11-2 . few TGTGCCAGCAGCTTATCTCTGAGCGGGAGTATTACAGATACGCAGCATTTT CASSLSLSGSITDTQHF
TRBJ2-7 TRBV20-1 TRBD2 . TGCAGTGCGACCGGGACTAGCGGGATCCCCAACGAGCAGTACTTC CSATGTSGIPNEQYF
TRBJ2-7 TRBV6-5 TRBD2 many TGTGCCAGCAGTTACTCAGGGACTAGCGGGGCCGGAGAGCAGTACTTC CASSYSGTSGAGEQYF
TRBJ2-5 TRBV28 TRBD1 many TGTGCCAGCAGTTTAGCCCCCCAGGGGGCAGGAGAGACCCAGTACTTC CASSLAPQGAGETQYF
TRBJ2-7 TRBV29-1 TRBD1 many TGCAACGTGCAGAGTCAGGGGGCGTTCCCCTACTACGAGCAGTACTTC CNVQSQGAFPYYEQYF
TRBJ1-1 TRBV5-5 . . TGTGCCAGCAGCTTGGCGATTAGGGACTCCGGCGGGGCTTTCTTT CASSLAIRDSGGAFF
TRBJ2-5 TRBV5-1 TRBD2 many TGCGCCAGCAGCGTCTTGGGACTAGCGGGAGAGACCCAGTACTTC CASSVLGLAGETQYF
TRBJ2-1 TRBV7-9 . many TGTGCCAGCAGTACCGCAGGGAGCTCCTACAATGAGCAGTTCTTC CASSTAGSSYNEQFF
TRBJ2-2 TRBV5-1 . many TGCGCCAGCAGAAGGGACGGACGATTCACCGGGGAGCTGTTTTTT CASRRDGRFTGELFF
TRBJ1-1 TRBV28 . many TGTGCCAGCAGTTTCTGGTCTTACAGGGAGAACACTGAAGCTTTCTTT CASSFWSYRENTEAFF
TRBJ2-1 TRBV7-8 . many TGTGCCAGCAGCGGGGGGACGGCCAGCTCCTACAATGAGCAGTTCTTC CASSGGTASSYNEQFF
TRBJ1-2 TRBV6-2/TRBV6-3 . few TGTGCCAGCAGGCAGGGTCCAAACTATGGCTACACCTTC CASRQGPNYGYTF
TRBJ2-7 TRBV2 TRBD1 many TGTGCCAGCAGCTTCGACAGGGGACGCTACGAGCAGTACTTC CASSFDRGRYEQYF
TRBJ1-1 TRBV9 . many TGTGCCAGCAGCGTTACCCTGAACACTGAAGCTTTCTTT CASSVTLNTEAFF
TRBJ2-1 TRBV12-3/TRBV12-4 TRBD2 many TGTGCCAGCAGTTATGGCGGGAGGGTTTTCAATGAGCAGTTCTTC CASSYGGRVFNEQFF
TRBJ2-1 TRBV20-1 TRBD2 many TGCAGTGGCACACTAGCGGCCCTGGCCAGTGAGCAGTTCTTC CSGTLAALASEQFF
TRBJ2-3 TRBV15 TRBD2 many TGTGCCACCAGCAGACCATTCAGCGGGGGCTTCACAGATACGCAGTATTTT CATSRPFSGGFTDTQYF
TRBJ1-3 TRBV30 . . TGTGCCTGGAGTGTAAGGGAAACAATCTCTGGAAACACCATATATTTT CAWSVRETISGNTIYF
TRBJ2-1 TRBV19 . few TGTGCCAGTAGTCCGGGACACCACAATGAGCAGTTCTTC CASSPGHHNEQFF
TRBJ1-1 TRBV29-1 TRBD1 many TGCAGCGTTCTACCGGGACAGGGGTTTTCCACTGAAGCTTTCTTT CSVLPGQGFSTEAFF
TRBJ2-1 TRBV6-1 . many TGTGCCAGCAGTTATCCCCCAGGGCACCCTTCCTACAATGAGCAGTTCTTC CASSYPPGHPSYNEQFF
TRBJ2-5 TRBV12-3/TRBV12-4 . many TGTGCCAGCAGCATTAGCGAAGAGACCCAGTACTTC CASSISEETQYF
TRBJ1-5 TRBV28 . . TGTGCCAGCAGTTGGGGAAATCAGCCCCAGCATTTT CASSWGNQPQHF
TRBJ2-1 TRBV3-1 . many TGTGCCAGCAGCCAAGAGTCGGCGTCCTACAATGAGCAGTTCTTC CASSQESASYNEQFF
TRBJ2-1 TRBV7-6 . many TGTGCCAGCAGCGTCTTAGGTCCTCCCTCAGAGCAGTTCTTC CASSVLGPPSEQFF
TRBJ2-5 TRBV5-1 TRBD1 many TGCGCCAGCAGCTTGGCTGGGACAGGCGGACAGGAGACCCAGTACTTC CASSLAGTGGQETQYF
TRBJ2-3 TRBV7-9 . many TGTGCCAGCAGCTTAGCTTCAGATACGCAGTATTTT CASSLASDTQYF
TRBJ1-5 TRBV24-1 . . TGTGCCAGCAGTAGGCGGAGGGATGCGGTGGGCAATCAGCCCCAGCATTTT CASSRRRDAVGNQPQHF
TRBJ2-3 TRBV27 TRBD2 many TGTGCCAGCAGTTTCGCTAGCGGGTGGGGAGATACGCAGTATTTT CASSFASGWGDTQYF
TRBJ1-1 TRBV4-2 TRBD1 few TGTGCCAGCAGCCACCGGACAGGGGAAAGCACTGAAGCTTTCTTT CASSHRTGESTEAFF
TRBJ2-5 TRBV11-3 TRBD1 many TGTGCCAGCAGCTCAGGACAGGGGGCGGCGAAAGAGACCCAGTACTTC CASSSGQGAAKETQYF
TRBJ2-1 TRBV13 . many TGTGCCAGCAGCTTGAGGTTAGGGGGGATATACAATGAGCAGTTCTTC CASSLRLGGIYNEQFF
TRBJ1-5 TRBV19 TRBD1 many TGTGCCAGTACAAACAGGGGGCAAGGGAGCAATCAGCCCCAGCATTTT CASTNRGQGSNQPQHF
TRBJ1-4 TRBV2 . . TGTGCCAGCAGTCTTAATTGGGGGGTTGGTGAAAAACTGTTTTTT CASSLNWGVGEKLFF
TRBJ2-1 TRBV27 . . TGTGCCAGCAGTTTATTCCCCACTAGCCGGGATGAGCAGTTCTTC CASSLFPTSRDEQFF
TRBJ2-1 TRBV9 . few TGTGCCAGCAGCGTCTTTTCCTACAATGAGCAGTTCTTC CASSVFSYNEQFF
TRBJ1-2 TRBV24-1 . few TGTGCCACCAGTGATAAGGGTTCTGGCTACACCTTC CATSDKGSGYTF
TRBJ2-5 TRBV2 TRBD2 many TGTGCCAGCAGACTAGCGGGAGAGACCCAGTACTTC CASRLAGETQYF
TRBJ2-1 TRBV10-1 TRBD2 few TGCGCCAGCGGTAGCGGGAGGAGCCATGAGCAGTTCTTC CASGSGRSHEQFF
TRBJ2-7 TRBV11-2 . many TGTGCCAGCAGACCCGTCCGGGGAAGCTCCTACGAGCAGTACTTC CASRPVRGSSYEQYF
TRBJ1-1 TRBV9 TRBD1 few TGTGCCAGCAGCGGAGGACCCGGCAACAGGGGGACTGAAGCTTTCTTT CASSGGPGNRGTEAFF
TRBJ1-4 TRBV27 TRBD1 many TGTGCCAGCAGTGCCAGACAGGGGGCTTGGAATGAAAAACTGTTTTTT CASSARQGAWNEKLFF
TRBJ2-1 TRBV29-1 . many TGCAGCGCCCGTTTTATGGCGGGAGAGCAGTTCTTC CSARFMAGEQFF
TRBJ2-7 TRBV27 . many TGTGCCAGCAGTTTATCACTAGCCGCTCCCTACGAGCAGTACTTC CASSLSLAAPYEQYF
TRBJ2-2 TRBV6-1 . many TGTGCCAGCAAGGACACCGAGGGGGTAGCGGGTTACACCGGGGAGCTGTTTTTT CASKDTEGVAGYTGELFF
TRBJ2-7 TRBV24-1 TRBD1 many TGTGCCACCAGTCCAGGCACCGGGACAGACTACGAGCAGTACTTC CATSPGTGTDYEQYF
TRBJ1-1 TRBV28 . . TGTGCCAGCGGCGGGCCAATCGACGATGAAGCTTTCTTT CASGGPIDDEAFF
TRBJ2-1 TRBV2 . . TGTGCCAGCAGCCCTCGGGACGGCTACAATGAGCAGTTCTTC CASSPRDGYNEQFF
TRBJ1-1 TRBV6-2/TRBV6-3 . . TGTGCCAGCAGTTACTCGGTGGGAAGGAACACCGGGGGGTTGGCAACTGAAGCTTTCTTT CASSYSVGRNTGGLATEAFF
TRBJ2-5 TRBV6-1 TRBD1 many TGTGCCAGCAAGGGAGCTTTAGGACAGGCGTACCAAGAGACCCAGTACTTC CASKGALGQAYQETQYF
TRBJ1-2 TRBV28 TRBD1 . TGTGCCAGCCGTCACAGGGGAAACTATGGCTACACCTTC CASRHRGNYGYTF
TRBJ2-7 TRBV28 TRBD1 . TGTGCCAGCAGTTCCGGACAGGGGCCGCAGTACTTC CASSSGQGPQYF